This is a list of T cell receptor beta chains from one sample in a study of shared clonotypes between healthy human individuals. Only in-frame clones appear in the TCRdb table, and some are missing; sequencing was by immunoSEQ multiplex PCR. The profile shows around 240,000 clones, 60% to 80% of them singletons. Sequencing was done on a sample of memory CD4+ T cells sorted from blood. The origin of the receptors is a man aged 25-40 years in good health. Both conserved end residues are part of each CDR3. A D gene is named only where the DNA matches it firmly. Clone size, where shown, is once, few, many, or a class for clones that have expanded.

>TRBJ1-5|TRBV2|TRBD1|-
CASSDPQGARNRNQPQHF
TGTGCCAGCAGTGATCCACAGGGGGCGCGTAATCGCAATCAGCCCCAGCATTTT
>TRBJ2-5|TRBV5-4|-|-
CASMNVGQETQYF
TGTGCCAGCATGAATGTGGGGCAAGAGACCCAGTACTTC
>TRBJ1-2|TRBV12-5|-|-
CASGLSATVPYGYTF
TGTGCTAGTGGTTTGTCGGCGACAGTCCCCTATGGCTACACCTTC
>TRBJ2-7|TRBV2|-|-
CASTFDQGAHSYEQYF
TGTGCCAGCACCTTTGATCAGGGAGCTCACTCCTACGAGCAGTACTTC
>TRBJ2-7|TRBV2|-|medium-sized
CASSGTAEQYF
TGTGCCAGCAGTGGGACAGCCGAGCAGTACTTC
>TRBJ2-7|TRBV9|-|few
CASSVAGMSEQYF
TGTGCCAGCAGCGTAGCGGGAATGAGCGAGCAGTACTTC
>TRBJ2-7|TRBV6-5|TRBD1|-
CASTPLTGKEVQYF
TGTGCCAGCACCCCGCTGACAGGGAAAGAGGTGCAGTACTTC
>TRBJ2-7|TRBV4-3|TRBD1|-
CASSQELLGQVGYEQYF
TGCGCCAGCAGCCAAGAACTTCTTGGACAGGTGGGATACGAGCAGTACTTC
>TRBJ2-7|TRBV10-3|-|many
CAAGPSEQYF
TGTGCCGCCGGACCGTCCGAGCAGTACTTC
>TRBJ2-6|TRBV4-3|-|-
CASSSLKFQGPSTAGANVLTF
TGCGCCAGCAGCTCACTAAAATTTCAGGGCCCCTCAACAGCTGGGGCCAACGTCCTGACTTTC